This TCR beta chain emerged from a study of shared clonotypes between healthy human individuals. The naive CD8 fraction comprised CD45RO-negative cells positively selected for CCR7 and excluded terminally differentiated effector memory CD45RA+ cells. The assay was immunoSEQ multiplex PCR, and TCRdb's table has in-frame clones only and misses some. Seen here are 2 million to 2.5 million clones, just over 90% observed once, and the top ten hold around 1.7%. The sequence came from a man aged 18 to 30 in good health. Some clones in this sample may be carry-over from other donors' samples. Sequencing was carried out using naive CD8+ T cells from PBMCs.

This CDR3 is CASSITGTQPYEQYF. The CDR3 bases are TGTGCCAGCAGCATAACCGGGACACAGCCCTACGAGCAGTACTTC. The V gene is TRBV9, the J gene TRBJ2-7; the D gene is possibly TRBD1 (6 bases). Germline loops: CDR1 SGDLS, CDR2 YYNGEE. V was pared by 4 bases and J by 2 bases, with 16 bases between. The CDR3 totals 15 residues.